A selection of T cell receptor beta chains follows, all from one sample in a study of blood T cell repertoires in COVID-19. The repertoire was sequenced with immunoSEQ multiplex PCR; TCRdb's copy has only in-frame clones and lacks some. The sample has fewer than 200,000 clones; roughly 75% are singletons. The sequenced sample consisted of peripheral blood. These receptors were taken from a man between 65 and 85 years old with active or convalescent COVID-19. Each CDR3 is given with its conserved first and last residue. Each record gives: CDR3 protein, CDR3 DNA, J gene, V gene, clone size, D gene. The D gene is left open where the match is weak. Rows give clone size only sometimes, using once, few, many, or a class for an expanded clone.

CASRGTGGLGEAFF | TGTGCCAGCAGGGGGACAGGTGGACTAGGTGAAGCTTTCTTT | TRBJ1-1 | TRBV2 | - | TRBD1
CASSRDSEEAFF | TGTGCCAGCTCACGGGACTCCGAGGAAGCTTTCTTT | TRBJ1-1 | TRBV18 | - | -
CASSFLTYEQYF | TGTGCCAGCAGTTTTCTAACCTACGAGCAGTACTTC | TRBJ2-7 | TRBV12-3/TRBV12-4 | - | -
CASSGRTSGMGEQYF | TGTGCCAGCAGCGGGAGGACTAGCGGGATGGGTGAGCAGTACTTC | TRBJ2-7 | TRBV11-2 | - | TRBD2
CASRGQGLGGEQYF | TGTGCCAGCAGGGGGCAGGGTCTGGGTGGCGAGCAGTACTTC | TRBJ2-7 | TRBV6-5 | - | -
CASSRQVVSASGANVLTF | TGTGCCAGCAGTCGACAGGTGGTCTCTGCCTCTGGGGCCAACGTCCTGACTTTC | TRBJ2-6 | TRBV6-6 | - | -
CASSPQVSGATYEQYF | TGTGCCAGCAGCCCCCAGGTCAGCGGGGCGACCTACGAGCAGTACTTC | TRBJ2-7 | TRBV7-8 | - | TRBD2
CASSLRDSGETQYF | TGTGCCAGCAGTTTGAGGGACTCGGGAGAGACCCAGTACTTC | TRBJ2-5 | TRBV27 | - | -
CSGSLGSHTGELFF | TGCAGCGGGAGCCTGGGGAGCCACACCGGGGAGCTGTTTTTT | TRBJ2-2 | TRBV29-1 | - | -
CASSIYWDRAYEQYF | TGTGCCAGCAGCATATACTGGGACAGGGCGTACGAGCAGTACTTC | TRBJ2-7 | TRBV6-2/TRBV6-3 | - | TRBD1
CASSELTGSNYGYTF | TGCGCCAGCAGTGAGTTGACAGGGTCAAACTATGGCTACACCTTC | TRBJ1-2 | TRBV10-2 | few | TRBD1
CASSPRQAEGYTF | TGTGCCAGCTCCCCGAGACAGGCGGAGGGCTACACCTTC | TRBJ1-2 | TRBV18 | - | -
CASSPPRQGLNTGELFF | TGTGCCAGCAGCCCTCCCCGACAGGGGCTGAACACCGGGGAGCTGTTTTTT | TRBJ2-2 | TRBV5-4 | - | TRBD1
CAISESGQGAHGYTF | TGTGCCATCAGTGAGTCTGGACAGGGGGCGCATGGCTACACCTTC | TRBJ1-2 | TRBV10-3 | - | TRBD1
CASGFGQEKLFF | TGTGCTAGTGGCTTCGGACAGGAAAAACTGTTTTTT | TRBJ1-4 | TRBV12-5 | - | -
CASSFSWDIGDSPLHF | TGTGCCAGCAGTTTTAGCTGGGACATTGGGGATTCACCCCTCCACTTT | TRBJ1-6 | TRBV27 | - | -
CASSFNWNTEAFF | TGCGCCAGCAGCTTTAACTGGAACACTGAAGCTTTCTTT | TRBJ1-1 | TRBV5-1 | - | -
CASTSQGNTEAFF | TGTGCCAGCACCTCACAGGGGAACACTGAAGCTTTCTTT | TRBJ1-1 | TRBV2 | - | -
CASSQVGVISEPGYTF | TGTGCCAGCAGCCAAGTCGGGGTAATCAGTGAACCGGGCTACACCTTC | TRBJ1-2 | TRBV14 | - | -
CASSVGQGPYNSPLHF | TGCGCCAGCAGCGTCGGACAGGGCCCCTATAATTCACCCCTCCACTTT | TRBJ1-6 | TRBV5-1 | - | TRBD1
CASRRVRNSPLHF | TGTGCCAGCAGGAGGGTCAGGAATTCACCCCTCCACTTT | TRBJ1-6 | TRBV6-5 | - | -
CASSQDPIMNTEAFF | TGCGCCAGCAGCCAAGACCCAATCATGAACACTGAAGCTTTCTTT | TRBJ1-1 | TRBV4-3 | - | -
CARSVLPTGGKIHGYTF | TGTGCCAGAAGCGTACTACCGACAGGGGGCAAAATCCATGGCTACACCTTC | TRBJ1-2 | TRBV5-3 | - | TRBD1
CASSLTYAVGVPSGDTQYF | TGTGCCAGCAGCTTAACCTACGCTGTTGGGGTTCCAAGCGGAGATACGCAGTATTTT | TRBJ2-3 | TRBV7-9 | - | -
CASSFEGDQPQHF | TGTGCCAGCAGTTTTGAGGGGGACCAGCCCCAGCATTTT | TRBJ1-5 | TRBV12-3/TRBV12-4 | - | -
CASTRQGSDGYTF | TGTGCCAGCACCAGACAGGGTTCGGATGGCTACACCTTC | TRBJ1-2 | TRBV12-3/TRBV12-4 | - | TRBD1
CASSMVSGATDTQYF | TGTGCCAGCAGCATGGTTAGCGGGGCCACAGATACGCAGTATTTT | TRBJ2-3 | TRBV7-9 | few | TRBD2
CATRGKTSGRDNEQFF | TGTGCCACCAGAGGGAAGACTAGCGGGAGGGACAATGAGCAGTTCTTC | TRBJ2-1 | TRBV24-1 | - | TRBD2
CASTQGLGQETQYF | TGTGCCAGCACTCAAGGACTAGGTCAAGAGACCCAGTACTTC | TRBJ2-5 | TRBV5-8 | - | TRBD2
CASMMGQQINTIYF | TGTGCCAGCATGATGGGACAGCAAATAAACACCATATATTTT | TRBJ1-3 | TRBV6-5 | - | TRBD1
CASSVTYDNEQFF | TGTGCCAGCAGTGTTACCTACGACAATGAGCAGTTCTTC | TRBJ2-1 | TRBV2 | - | -
CASSQGPPGGQPQHF | TGTGCCAGCAGCCAAGGACCTCCGGGGGGGCAGCCCCAGCATTTT | TRBJ1-5 | TRBV3-1/TRBV3-2 | - | -
CASSSDSFAGELFF | TGTGCCAGCAGCTCAGACTCCTTCGCCGGGGAGCTGTTTTTT | TRBJ2-2 | TRBV7-9 | - | -
CSVALQNYEQYF | TGCAGCGTTGCCCTGCAGAACTACGAGCAGTACTTC | TRBJ2-7 | TRBV29-1 | - | -
CASSGRQKTNTGELFF | TGTGCCAGTAGTGGGCGACAGAAAACGAACACCGGGGAGCTGTTTTTT | TRBJ2-2 | TRBV19 | - | -
CAISEGGGETQYF | TGTGCCATCAGTGAGGGCGGGGGGGAGACCCAGTACTTC | TRBJ2-5 | TRBV10-3 | - | TRBD2
CASSRDRGSNEQFF | TGTGCCAGTTCCCGGGACAGGGGTAGCAATGAGCAGTTCTTC | TRBJ2-1 | TRBV2 | - | TRBD1
CASSISGVGTGELFF | TGTGCCAGTAGTATCTCAGGGGTGGGGACCGGGGAGCTGTTTTTT | TRBJ2-2 | TRBV19 | - | -
CASSQDGTNGNTQYF | TGTGCCAGCAGCCAAGACGGGACTAATGGGAATACGCAGTATTTT | TRBJ2-3 | TRBV4-2 | - | TRBD2
CASRREIQNYGYTF | TGTGCCAGCAGGAGGGAGATCCAAAACTATGGCTACACCTTC | TRBJ1-2 | TRBV2 | - | -
CATSRTGTGTGSYEQYF | TGTGCCACCAGCAGGACCGGGACCGGGACAGGGAGCTACGAGCAGTACTTC | TRBJ2-7 | TRBV15 | - | TRBD1